Sequencing of this TCR beta chain was carried out in a study of cytomegalovirus exposure and HLA in healthy donors. As regards this clone: What it recognizes is unknown.

V shed 6 bases and J shed 6 bases, with 26 bases lying between them. Germline V gene data show CDR1 as MDHEN and CDR2 as SYDVKM. The CDR3 contains 17 residues. The primer mix had 60 Vbeta and 13 Jbeta primers. TCRdb keeps only in-frame clones here, not all; method: immunoSEQ multiplex PCR. There are tens of thousands of clones in the sample; roughly 73% occur only once, and about 2.2% lies in the top ten. Study-wide results and caveats: In a later analysis, HLA-associated beta chains showed higher expansion and lower generation probabilities than comparable chains. Based on reports, TCR beta sequences accurately predicted HLA-A and HLA-B alleles for most subjects. Most TCR sequences were seen very rarely across donors, but some public TCRs occurred in many.

The receptor comes from a man aged 40-49 years in good health and CMV-seronegative. The rearrangement uses TRBV28 and TRBJ1-1, with D possibly TRBD1 on 5 matching bases. The specimen was PBMCs. The CDR3 sequence is CASSSIIGLGGLAEAFF. In DNA, the CDR3 is TGTGCCAGCAGCTCTATTATTGGGCTGGGGGGTTTAGCTGAAGCTTTCTTT.